This T cell receptor beta chain was identified in a study of blood T cell repertoires in COVID-19. Study summary: T cells, B-cell-depleted T cells, or PBMCs supplied cDNA or gDNA.

With 5 bases clipped from V and 5 bases from J, the junction kept 5 bases outside the gene matches. Germline CDR1 SGHTA, CDR2 FQGTGA. This CDR3 comprises 15 residues. As processed by the authors: Estimates of nucleated cell counts were drawn from the amplification of reference gene primers. The data were produced by immunoSEQ multiplex PCR, yet TCRdb's version contains in-frame clones alone and is incomplete. V, J and clone size derive from that table, while D and trimming were established from the DNA sequence. The sample includes under 150,000 clones, about 85% of them seen just once. The receptor comes from a man aged 40-49 years with acute or convalescent COVID-19. The sequencing sample was made of peripheral blood. This chain uses TRBV7-3 with TRBJ1-6; 8 bases line up with TRBD1. The chain's CDR3 is CASSPQGANNSPLHF. CDR3 DNA: TGTGCCAGCAGCCCGCAGGGGGCCAATAATTCACCCCTCCACTTT.